These T cell receptor beta chains were read from a single sample in a study of T cell repertoires in cytomegalovirus infection. TCRdb re-analysed the reads in MiXCR, keeping a single row per CDR3 protein. The sample lists roughly 500,000 distinct CDR3 sequences, 30% to 35% occurring once. These receptors lack a known antigen. This specimen was cultured PBMCs, taken from culture after CMV antigen stimulation. Source of these receptors: a human donor in good health (CMV status not recorded). Some clones in this sample may be carry-over from other donors' samples. CDR3s include the opening cysteine and the closing phenylalanine or tryptophan.

V	J	CDR3
TRBV7-6	TRBJ2-4	CASSSGTVAKNIQYF
TRBV28	TRBJ2-5	CASRVLDPGETQYF
TRBV6-6	TRBJ2-1	CASSQMIGTSGMRSYNEQFF
TRBV7-9	TRBJ2-5	CASSLGRAGGETQYF
TRBV20-1	TRBJ1-2	CSASDYGAFRGYTF
TRBV9	TRBJ1-6	CASSPRHNNSPLHF
TRBV5-8	TRBJ2-2	CASSLRRRNTGELFF
TRBV27	TRBJ2-5	CASSFERGSGYQETQYF
TRBV7-2	TRBJ1-6	CASSLGTTGYGAYNSPLHF
TRBV18	TRBJ1-1	CASSPRGLGGTNTEAFF
TRBV7-2	TRBJ2-4	CASSLGRGSSPGRNIQYF
TRBV4-2	TRBJ2-1	CASSPIGRGIRNEQFF
TRBV27	TRBJ1-2	CASSLSLAGGVDGYTF
TRBV4-1	TRBJ2-1	CASSQDDEGGQNNEQFF
TRBV12-3/TRBV12-4	TRBJ1-1	CASSLWQGAGWDTEAFF
TRBV6-5	TRBJ1-2	CASSYNFLSNYGYTF
TRBV24-1	TRBJ1-2	CATSDGDREREGYTF
TRBV19	TRBJ1-2	CASSPERTGLVYGYTF
TRBV5-1	TRBJ1-5	CASSVHPGKEQPQHF
TRBV7-8	TRBJ2-3	CASSLAGRGGSDTQYF
TRBV7-9	TRBJ2-1	CASSLAREWGNEQFF
TRBV10-3	TRBJ1-1	CAIQGQGNTEAFF
TRBV10-2	TRBJ2-2	CASSELGTGELFF
TRBV20-1	TRBJ2-5	CSARQGWTQYF
TRBV6-2/TRBV6-3	TRBJ1-1	CASSHGQRTEAFF
TRBV4-3	TRBJ1-5	CASSQGARGNQPQHF
TRBV20-1	TRBJ2-1	CSARTLAGGTPNEQFF
TRBV7-2	TRBJ2-5	CASKLASQETQYF
TRBV19	TRBJ1-1	CASSGGYTEAFF
TRBV7-9	TRBJ1-3	CASSPRDKDDTIYF
TRBV30	TRBJ1-1	CAWGITGTEAFF
TRBV7-2	TRBJ2-3	CASSHVGGTAADTQYF
TRBV7-8	TRBJ1-5	CASSLVGTEGAHQPQHF
TRBV12-3/TRBV12-4	TRBJ2-1	CASSLGRLAGGLSYNEQFF
TRBV5-1	TRBJ2-5	CASSRVAGEETQYF
TRBV12-3/TRBV12-4	TRBJ2-7	CASSVAAGYEQYF
TRBV29-1	TRBJ2-1	CSVEGTARGMSYNEQFF
TRBV6-2/TRBV6-3	TRBJ1-1	CASSYSRLTYTEAFF
TRBV5-1	TRBJ2-5	CASSSLAGQQETQYF